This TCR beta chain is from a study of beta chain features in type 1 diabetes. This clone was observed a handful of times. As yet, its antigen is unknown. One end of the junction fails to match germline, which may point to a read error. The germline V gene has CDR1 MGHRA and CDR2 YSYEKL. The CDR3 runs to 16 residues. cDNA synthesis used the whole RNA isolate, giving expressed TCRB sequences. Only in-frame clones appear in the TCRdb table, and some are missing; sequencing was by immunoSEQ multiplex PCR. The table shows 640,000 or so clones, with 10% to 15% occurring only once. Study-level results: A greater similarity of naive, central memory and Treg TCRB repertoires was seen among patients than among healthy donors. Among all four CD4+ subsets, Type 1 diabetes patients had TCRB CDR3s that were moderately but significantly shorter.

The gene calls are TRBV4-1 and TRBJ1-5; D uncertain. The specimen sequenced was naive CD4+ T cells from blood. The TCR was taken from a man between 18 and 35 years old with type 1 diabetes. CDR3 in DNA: TGCGCCAGCAGCCAAGTAACGGTGGGAGGCAAGCAGCCCCAGCATTTT. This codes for CASSQVTVGGKQPQHF.